Included here is one T cell receptor (beta chain) sequence, with context. Its target is unknown. The sample is drawn from a study of OX40 agonist ivuxolimab in advanced cancers. Study in general: Every 2 weeks, ivuxolimab was infused into the patients intravenously at between 0.01 and 10 mg/kg.

Clones were read by immunoSEQ multiplex PCR, and TCRdb kept only the in-frame ones, dropping some. The sample holds around 80,000 clones, over 85% seen once. Exclusion of a patient followed from autoimmune disease history or systemic immunosuppression. At baseline, cycle 4 day 1, and cycle 7 day 1, blood was sampled. The CDR3 length is 10 residues. Between the trimmed V and J ends, which lost 4 bases and 3 bases, there was a span of 3 bases. Per germline, CDR1 DFQATT and CDR2 SNEGSKA (reference sequence). Findings of the study overall: Low normalized T-cell clonal expansion was also seen in some nonresponders.

The sequence came from an adult with an advanced solid tumor such as melanoma, head and neck, liver or kidney cancer. The chain uses TRBV20-1 and TRBJ1-2; D unclear. Sequences were derived from CD4+ or CD8+ T cells sorted from blood, sampled in a trial of the OX40 agonist ivuxolimab. The CDR3 DNA is TGCAGTGCTACTGACTATGGCTACACCTTC. Its translation: CSATDYGYTF.